This TCR beta chain was documented in a study of blood T cells in healthy people across ages. This clonotype was seen once. Antigen specificity is unknown. Primers used in a second PCR of roughly 6 to 12 cycles were a sample-barcoded 5' primer and a J-beta primer mix. All cDNA molecules were each tagged by a template-switch adaptor with 12 random nucleotides. TCRdb reprocessed the 5' RACE reads with MiXCR, giving one entry per CDR3 protein. The repertoire consists of approximately 800,000 distinct CDR3 sequences, with around 62% occurring once and the leading ten covering about a quarter. Study conclusions and caveats: The long-lived group displayed more naive CD4+ cells, plus higher diversity, than the aged donors did.

Samples each had at least 5 micrograms of total RNA extracted. Germline assignment: CDR1 DFQATT and CDR2 SNEGSKA (reference sequence). The CDR3 contains 15 residues. The ends lost 3 bases at V and 2 bases at J; junction bases unmatched: 5. Source material: blood. This sequence originates from a man younger than 45 in good health. V gene TRBV20-1 combines with J gene TRBJ2-1, with 9 bases aligning to TRBD1. CDR3 loop: CSARDNRGPYNEQFF. The CDR3 nucleotides read TGCAGTGCTAGGGATAACAGGGGGCCCTACAATGAGCAGTTCTTC.